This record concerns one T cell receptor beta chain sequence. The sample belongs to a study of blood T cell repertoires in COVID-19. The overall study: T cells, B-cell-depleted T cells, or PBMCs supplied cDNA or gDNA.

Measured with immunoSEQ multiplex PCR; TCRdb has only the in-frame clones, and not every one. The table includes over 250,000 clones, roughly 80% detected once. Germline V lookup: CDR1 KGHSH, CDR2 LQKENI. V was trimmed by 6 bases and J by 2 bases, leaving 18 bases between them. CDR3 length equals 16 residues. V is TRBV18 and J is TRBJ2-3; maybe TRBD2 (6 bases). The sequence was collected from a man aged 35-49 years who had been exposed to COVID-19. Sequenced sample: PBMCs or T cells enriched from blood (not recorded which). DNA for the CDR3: TGTGCCAGCTCGCCTGGGGTGGGAGGAATCACAGATACGCAGTATTTT. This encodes CASSPGVGGITDTQYF.